This T cell receptor (beta chain) is from a study of long-term antiretroviral therapy in people with HIV (dated by TCRdb to 2021 to 2024). Broadly, across the study: The earliest samples were collected approximately a decade before the 2015 WHO recommendation for immediate ART, a period when ART was typically delayed until CD4 counts fell. Whether ART initiation and durable HIV suppression were associated with changes in peripheral blood TRB repertoire composition and diversity was tested in a retrospective serial study. The cohort contributed under 200 cryopreserved PBMC samples from about 30 adults with confirmed HIV infection, collected serially over a mean of around 6 years (range 1-12). Of the approximately 28 participants with HIV, more than 10 were female. No cross-contamination during QIAcube processing was seen in test extractions of a monoclonal T-cell line run alongside 25 to 35 polyclonal samples. What the authors observed across the whole study: CDR3 length ranges in HIV repertoires were narrower than in controls, and network structure suggested an antigen-experienced repertoire with only a slight naive shift after ART. Unsorted PBMC were profiled instead of sorted CD4+ and CD8+ T cells because pre-ART samples had limited cell numbers. The samples span the years 2004 to 2017, and the ART regimens used at that time may not be as effective as current regimens. Starting ART was linked to a significant rise in TRB diversity, yet even after long-term ART the diversity remained significantly lower than in transplant donor controls. No data were available on ART adherence, viral resistance or therapy changes, limiting inferences about post-ART repertoire changes. Since PBMC availability was limited, sequencing covered only the TCR beta chain, with no alpha chain pairing. The repertoire was dominated across all time points by expanded TRB clones identified before ART initiation, although this dominance was seen to fluctuate and to decrease in many PLHIV after ART.

To be included, a participant needed at least one PBMC sample from before ART initiation plus at least two post-ART samples. Treatment was received in the United States of America by all participants with HIV. Before DNA extraction, cryopreserved samples of roughly 0.85-11 million PBMC were thawed and then washed. At the time of the earliest PBMC sample for each participant with HIV, ages ranged from about 23 to 60 years. Each participant contributed PBMC samples from 1-4 timepoints before ART initiation and 2-8 timepoints after ART initiation, with a median of 7 samples. Serial HIV viral load, CD4+ T-cell count, ART history and demographic data were obtained for every participant. A Qiagen kit on a QIAcube was used to extract genomic DNA from unsorted PBMC, with samples processed in batches of 12. To note about this clone: This clone's antigen is unknown. Per-base quality was not reported, and no clone a single base away is much larger than it.

The immunoSEQ hsTCRB v3.0 assay was used at survey level resolution for TRB variable region sequencing. The targeted TRB sequencing depth was roughly 40,000-50,000 T-cell genomes per sample. An Illumina MiSeq with a v3 150-cycle kit was used to sequence the pooled TRB libraries. The authors' pipeline ran thus. Repertoire analysis ran in R within a reproducible Nextflow workflow covering QC, data transformation and analysis. Custom analyses were implemented in LymphoSeq2, an R package for AIRR-Seq data exploration. A few samples that produced fewer than 5000 total TRB sequences were removed, so approximately 170 HIV repertoires were analyzed. Among the approximately 190 retained HIV repertoires, 55 to 60 were collected before ART initiation and 120 to 140 after ART initiation. Each repertoire was downsampled to 5000 TRB nucleotide sequences, and summary statistics were averaged across 100 downsampling iterations. The analysis kept only TRB sequences whose CDR3 regions were at least seven amino acids long. A Shannon entropy-derived clonality score and the Gini coefficient were used to measure diversity. In repertoire networks, the top 5000 CDR3 amino acid sequences were linked whenever an edit distance of one separated two sequences. Antigen specificity groups and MHC restriction were predicted for TRB CDR3 amino acid sequences with GLIPH2. Known CMV, EBV, HIV or tissue antigen associations were flagged by matching CDR3 amino acid sequences against VDJdb and McPAS-TCR. Pre-ART, post-ART and control groups were compared with Wilcoxon signed-rank tests and Holm-Bonferroni correction. Sourced from immuneACCESS, this table was stored by TCRdb with only in-frame sequences that have V and J called. A share of the clones is absent; for the studies checked, an unresolved V gene accounts for under half, and the remainder has no known explanation. For V, J and clone size, that table is used; D and trimming come from the DNA. A total of about 25,000 clones appear in this sample, over 80% of them only once. Together, the top ten hold 8% to 9.5% of the sample.

Ends trimmed: V by 2 bases, J by 3 bases; bases unmatched to a gene: 1. Inclusive of the bounding cysteine and phenylalanine, the CDR3 is 13 residues long. Of the read, only the CDR3 DNA is kept; its 39 bases are in frame from base 1. CDR1 and CDR2 were assigned from the germline V gene (reference sequence) as GTSNPN and SVGIG. Sequences were derived from unsorted PBMCs, sampled 1.8 years before starting antiretroviral therapy. The rearrangement combines TRBV30 with TRBJ1-1, with 9 bases matching TRBD1. The clonotype was recovered from a man in his fifties with HIV. The bases read TGTGCCTGGAGTAGACAGGGGGACACTGAAGCTTTCTTT. It translates as CAWSRQGDTEAFF.